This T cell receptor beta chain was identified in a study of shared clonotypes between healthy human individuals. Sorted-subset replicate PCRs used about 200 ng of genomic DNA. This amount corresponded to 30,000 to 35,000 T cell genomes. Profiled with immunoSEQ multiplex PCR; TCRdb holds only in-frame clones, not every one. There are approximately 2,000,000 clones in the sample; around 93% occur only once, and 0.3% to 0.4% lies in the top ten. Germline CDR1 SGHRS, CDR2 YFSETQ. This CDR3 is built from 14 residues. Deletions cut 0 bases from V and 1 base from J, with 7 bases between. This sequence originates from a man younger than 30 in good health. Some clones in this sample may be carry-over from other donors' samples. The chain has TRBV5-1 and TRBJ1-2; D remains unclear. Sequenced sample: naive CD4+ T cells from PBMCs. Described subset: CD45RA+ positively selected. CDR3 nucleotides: TGCGCCAGCAGCTTGGCGGCAAATAACTATGGCTACACCTTC. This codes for CASSLAANNYGYTF.